The source of this T cell receptor beta chain is a study of blood T cell repertoires in COVID-19. Study information: Collection of acute and convalescent COVID-19 samples took place in the United States, Italy and Spain. Sources were T cells, B-cell-depleted T cells, or PBMCs; the material itself was cDNA or gDNA.

In the authors' methods: The assay estimated nucleated cells by amplifying reference gene primers. The repertoire was sequenced with immunoSEQ multiplex PCR; TCRdb's copy has only in-frame clones and lacks some. V and J calls and clone size follow that table, whereas D and trimming were derived from the DNA. The table shows fewer than 130,000 clones, with 80% to 90% occurring only once. CDR1 and CDR2 from the germline V gene are SGHVS and FQNEAQ. V lost 1 base and J lost 7, with 14 bases in between. The CDR3 consists of 15 residues. The chain has TRBV7-8 and TRBJ2-4; possibly TRBD1 for D (6 bases). Material: peripheral blood. This TCR was sampled from a woman at least 80 years old with acute or convalescent COVID-19. The CDR3 region has the DNA TGTGCCAGCAGCTTAGGGACAGTGGGCTCGAACATTCAGTACTTC. Translated: CASSLGTVGSNIQYF.